Each of the 13 T cell receptor beta chains below was sequenced from the same sample in a study of blood T cell repertoires in COVID-19. Assay: immunoSEQ multiplex PCR; the TCRdb copy retains only in-frame clones and omits some. The table records almost 200,000 clones, approximately 86% of them present only once. The sequencing input was peripheral blood. These receptors all stem from a man aged 55 to 69 with COVID-19, enrolled during active disease.

The rearrangement uses TRBV5-4 and TRBJ1-2, with D maybe TRBD1 (6 bases). V gave up 0 bases and J gave up 3 bases, with 15 bases separating them. Looked up from germline, CDR1 is SGHNT and CDR2 is YYREEE (reference sequence). CDR3 length: 16 residues. CDR3 loop: CASSLGQGRGDYGYTF. CDR3 coding DNA: TGTGCCAGCAGCTTGGGGCAGGGGAGGGGAGACTATGGCTACACCTTC.

This clone was seen more than once but under ten times. The chain uses TRBV7-2 and TRBJ2-7; TRBD1 might be the D (5 bases). CDR3 length: 14 residues. Between the trimmed V and J ends, which lost 1 base and 5 bases, there was a span of 12 bases. CDR1 SGHTA and CDR2 FQGNSA come from the germline V gene. DNA for the CDR3: TGTGCCAGCAGCTTAGTCCTCAGGGTGAACGAGCAGTACTTC. It codes for CASSLVLRVNEQYF.

The chain links TRBV14 to TRBJ2-3; 7 nucleotides align to TRBD2. V lost 4 bases to trimming and J lost 15 bases; unmatched junction nucleotides: 13. CDR3 size: 13 residues. CDR1 is SGHDN, CDR2 FVKESK, per germline. The CDR3 sequence: CASSRGFRETSYF. DNA of the CDR3: TGTGCCAGCAGCCGAGGCTTCCGGGAGACTAGCTATTTT.

The DNA of the CDR3 is TGTGCCAGCAGCTACCATCGACAGGGGGCAGGTGAGCAGTACTTC. Translated, it gives CASSYHRQGAGEQYF. This chain links TRBV5-5 with TRBJ2-7; 10 bases are shared with TRBD1. Unmatched junction bases numbered 10, after V lost 3 bases and J lost 7 bases. The CDR3 consists of 15 residues. Germline CDR1 reads SGHKS; CDR2 reads YYEKEE (reference sequence).

This clone was seen a single time. In DNA, the CDR3 is TGTGCCAGCTCACGGGCCAGCTCCTCTGGAAACACCATATATTTT. It encodes CASSRASSSGNTIYF. J is TRBJ1-3 and V is TRBV18; D remains unclear. This CDR3 is 15 amino acids long. V lost 4 bases and J 0 bases, leaving 10 bases between the germline ends. Germline V gene lookup returns CDR1 KGHSH and CDR2 LQKENI.

This chain connects TRBV6-2 or TRBV6-3 to TRBJ2-2; 8 bases align to TRBD2. V dropped 2 bases and J dropped 3; count of bases not matched to a gene: 5. Germline assignment: CDR1 MNHEY and CDR2 SVGEGT. The CDR3 runs to 16 residues. Written as DNA, the CDR3 is TGTGCCAGCAGTTACGCAACCGGGAGGGACACCGGGGAGCTGTTTTTT. This translates into CASSYATGRDTGELFF.

The chain is built from TRBV7-2 and TRBJ2-5; a weak D match, TRBD1 (6 bases). The CDR3 extends over 13 amino acids. V was clipped by 8 bases and J by 1 base, with 11 bases between them. Germline V gives CDR1 SGHTA, CDR2 FQGNSA. CDR3 in amino acids: CASGRQVQETQYF. CDR3 DNA sequence: TGTGCCAGCGGACGACAGGTCCAAGAGACCCAGTACTTC.

This chain links TRBV12-3 or TRBV12-4 with TRBJ2-2; perhaps TRBD2 as D (5 bases). V was clipped by 6 bases and J by 3 bases, with 8 bases between them. CDR3 size: 13 residues. The CDR3 loop reads CASSERDTGELFF. The CDR3 DNA sequence: TGTGCCAGCAGCGAGAGGGACACCGGGGAGCTGTTTTTT.

This chain links TRBV6-6 with TRBJ1-1; D is possibly TRBD1 (5 bases). The CDR3 has 12 amino acids. Germline CDR1 and CDR2: MNHNY and SVGAGI (reference sequence). V was cut by 4 bases and J by 3 bases, with 6 bases left in between. The CDR3 sequence is CASSSGYTEAFF. CDR3 DNA: TGTGCCAGCAGTTCAGGGTACACTGAAGCTTTCTTT.

This clone has just one count. The chain has TRBV5-1 and TRBJ2-2, with 8 bases aligning to TRBD1. V dropped 2 bases and J dropped 7; count of bases not matched to a gene: 4. The CDR3 consists of 14 residues. Looked up from germline, CDR1 is SGHRS and CDR2 is YFSETQ. The CDR3 nucleotides are TGCGCCAGCAGCTTTTACAGGGGGGACGGGGAGCTGTTTTTT. It yields the protein CASSFYRGDGELFF.

This CDR3 reads CASSPSEVPQHF. CDR3 in DNA: TGTGCCAGCTCCCCTTCGGAGGTGCCCCAGCATTTT. This chain joins TRBV18 and TRBJ1-5; D remains unclear. CDR3 length: 12 residues. Trimming took 6 bases from V and 9 from J, leaving 12 bases between them. From germline, CDR1 is KGHSH and CDR2 LQKENI.

The chain recombines TRBV5-3 with TRBJ1-6, with no clear D. TRBV5-3 is assigned to the ORF class and has an uncertain function. V gave up 4 bases and J gave up 11 bases, with 22 bases separating them. CDR3 length: 16 amino acids. The DNA for the CDR3 is TGTGCCAGAAGCATCATACGGACCTTACTAGTAACACCCCTCCACTTT. Encoded protein: CARSIIRTLLVTPLHF.

This chain uses TRBV28 with TRBJ2-7, with 10 nucleotides matching TRBD2. The V gene's germline CDR1 is MDHEN and CDR2 SYDVKM. CDR3 length equals 15 residues. J was trimmed by 1 base and V by 5 bases; bases with no gene match: 5. The CDR3 reads CASSPTSGRSYEQYF. In nucleotides, the CDR3 is TGTGCCAGCAGTCCGACTAGCGGGCGATCCTACGAGCAGTACTTC.